This TCR beta chain was recovered during a study of blood T cells in healthy people across ages. Using a J-beta primer mix together with a sample-barcoded 5' primer, a second PCR was run for about 6 to 11 cycles. TCRdb fed the 5' RACE reads into MiXCR, producing one record per CDR3 protein. The sample gives 700,000 to 950,000 distinct CDR3 sequences, more than 45% of which show up once; roughly 20% is in the top ten. Germline loops: CDR1 SGHRS, CDR2 YFSETQ. The V and J ends lost 1 base and 0 bases respectively, with 9 bases between them. This CDR3 spans 15 amino acids. The rearrangement links TRBV5-1 to TRBJ2-3; unclear D gene. The source of this sequence is a man aged 25-40 years in good health. Sequenced sample: blood. The CDR3 DNA is TGCGCCAGCAGCTTGAACGATGGGAGCACAGATACGCAGTATTTT. Encoded protein: CASSLNDGSTDTQYF.